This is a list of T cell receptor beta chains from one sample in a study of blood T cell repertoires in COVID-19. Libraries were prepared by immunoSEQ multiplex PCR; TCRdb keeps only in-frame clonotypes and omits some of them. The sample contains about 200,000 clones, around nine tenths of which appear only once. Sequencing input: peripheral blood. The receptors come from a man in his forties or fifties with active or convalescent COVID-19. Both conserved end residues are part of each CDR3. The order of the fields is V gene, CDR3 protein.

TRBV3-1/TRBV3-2 CASSQARISYTF
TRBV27 CASSFLSGTGSEAFF
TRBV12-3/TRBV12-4 CASSGGQDRPQHF
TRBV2 CASSETGSGANVLTF
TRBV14 CASSRTGGLSGANVLTF
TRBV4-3 CASSQGLMRQANTGELFF
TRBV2 CASSEALRGGRLVYEQYF
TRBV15 CATSNVNTDTQYF
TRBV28 CASSLLDLETEAFF
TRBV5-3 CARSCAIDSNQPQHF
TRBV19 CASSMTSGNQETQYF
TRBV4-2 CASSPQTGGEKLFF
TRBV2 CASSDRGQETQYF
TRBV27 CASRRGTGGSGANVLTF
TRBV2 CASSMTGGFEAFF
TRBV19 CASSTTGQRNYGYTF
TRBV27 CASSRGTNTEAFF
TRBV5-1 CASSAGTGSYSSHEQYF
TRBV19 CASSTRGNGYTF
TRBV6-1 CASSEAGTGLNTEAFF
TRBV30 CAWSVRGPTRSSGNTIYF
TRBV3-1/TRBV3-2 CASSRTSGGGTDTQYF
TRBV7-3 CASSLTFPSGLNEQFF
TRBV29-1 CSVVVPQGALNTEAFF
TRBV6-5 CASSTGTNEKLFF
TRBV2 CASSGTGNRLYEQYF
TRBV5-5 CASSFLSLAGANEQFF
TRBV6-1 CASSLRQGNQPQHF
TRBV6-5 CASSQFGHPNTEAFF
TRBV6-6 CASSMGPRYEQYF
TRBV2 CASVGIAGGNTGELFF
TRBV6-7 CASSLIPSRDYGYTF
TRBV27 CASSLGLAINTGELFF
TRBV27 CASSLSGRVSTDTQYF
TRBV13 CASSLTGDYGYTF
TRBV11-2 CASSLNGRGFTDTQYF
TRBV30 CAWSVKTGQGNTIYF